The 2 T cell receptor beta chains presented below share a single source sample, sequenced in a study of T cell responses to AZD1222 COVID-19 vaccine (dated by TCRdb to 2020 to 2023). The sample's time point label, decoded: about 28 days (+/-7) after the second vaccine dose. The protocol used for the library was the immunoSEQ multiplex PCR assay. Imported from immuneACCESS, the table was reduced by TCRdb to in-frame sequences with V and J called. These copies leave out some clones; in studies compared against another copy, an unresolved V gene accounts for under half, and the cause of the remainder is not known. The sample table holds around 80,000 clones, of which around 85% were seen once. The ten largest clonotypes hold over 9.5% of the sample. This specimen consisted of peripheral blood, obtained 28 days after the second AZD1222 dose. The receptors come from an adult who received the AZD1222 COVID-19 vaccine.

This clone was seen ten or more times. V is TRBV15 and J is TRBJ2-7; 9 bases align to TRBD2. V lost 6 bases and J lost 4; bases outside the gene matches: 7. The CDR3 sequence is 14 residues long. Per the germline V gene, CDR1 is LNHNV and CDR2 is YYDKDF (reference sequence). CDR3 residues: CATSSTSGIYEQYF. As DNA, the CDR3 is TGTGCCACCAGTTCGACTAGCGGAATATACGAGCAGTACTTC.

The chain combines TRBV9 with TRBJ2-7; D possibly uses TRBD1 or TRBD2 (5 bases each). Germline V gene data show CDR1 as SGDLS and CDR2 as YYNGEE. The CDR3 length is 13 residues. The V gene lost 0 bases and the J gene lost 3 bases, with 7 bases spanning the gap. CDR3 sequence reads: CASSVDGGYEQYF. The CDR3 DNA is TGTGCCAGCAGCGTAGATGGGGGCTACGAGCAGTACTTC.